Listed here is a single T cell receptor beta chain. Other DNA sequences in the sample encode the same CDR3. Generated by immunoSEQ multiplex PCR, the TCRdb table keeps only in-frame clones and is missing some. Here the sample spans a few hundred thousand clones, approximately 97% being singletons. This record comes from a study of shared clonotypes between healthy human individuals. The receptor was derived from a woman aged 25 to 39 in good health. The material sequenced was naive CD4+ T cells sorted from blood. The subset was: CD45RA+ positively selected.

The CDR3 DNA is TGTGCCAGCAGCTCGGGGAGCACAGATACGCAGTATTTT. Its translation is CASSSGSTDTQYF. The chain combines TRBV11-3 with TRBJ2-3, with D possibly TRBD2 on 5 matching bases. Trimming took off 4 bases at V and 0 bases at J, with 5 bases between the two ends. Germline loops: CDR1 SGHNT, CDR2 YENEEA. The CDR3 consists of 13 residues. Based on the CDR3 plus reference TRBV11-3 and TRBJ2-3, the full variable domain is EAGVVQSPRYKIIEKKQPVAFWCNPISGHNTLYWYLQNLGQGPELLIRYENEEAVDDSQLPKDRFSAERLKGVDSTLKIQPAELGDSAVYLCASSSGSTDTQYFGPGTRLTVL.